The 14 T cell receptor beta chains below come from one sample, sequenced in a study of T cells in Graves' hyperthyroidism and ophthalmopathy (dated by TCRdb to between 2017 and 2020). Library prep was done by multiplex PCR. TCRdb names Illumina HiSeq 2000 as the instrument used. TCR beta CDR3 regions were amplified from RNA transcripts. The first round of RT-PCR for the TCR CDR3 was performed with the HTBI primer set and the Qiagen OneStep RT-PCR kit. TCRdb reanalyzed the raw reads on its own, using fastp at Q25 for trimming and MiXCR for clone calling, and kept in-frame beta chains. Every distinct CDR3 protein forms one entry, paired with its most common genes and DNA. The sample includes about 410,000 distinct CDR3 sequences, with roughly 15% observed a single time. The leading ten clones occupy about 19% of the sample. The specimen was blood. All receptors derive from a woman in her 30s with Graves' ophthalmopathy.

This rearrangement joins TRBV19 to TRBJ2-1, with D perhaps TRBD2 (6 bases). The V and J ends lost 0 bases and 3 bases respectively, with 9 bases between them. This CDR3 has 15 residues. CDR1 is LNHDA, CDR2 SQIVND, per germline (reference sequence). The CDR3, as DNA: TGTGCCAGTAGTATAGAGGGGACTGGCTACAATGAGCAGTTCTTC. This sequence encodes CASSIEGTGYNEQFF.

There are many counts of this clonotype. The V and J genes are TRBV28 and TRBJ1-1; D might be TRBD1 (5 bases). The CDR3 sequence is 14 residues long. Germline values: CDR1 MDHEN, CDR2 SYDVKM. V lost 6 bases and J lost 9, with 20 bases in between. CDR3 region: CASSQPSRDHKAFF. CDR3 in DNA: TGTGCCAGCAGCCAGCCAAGCCGGGACCACAAAGCTTTCTTT.

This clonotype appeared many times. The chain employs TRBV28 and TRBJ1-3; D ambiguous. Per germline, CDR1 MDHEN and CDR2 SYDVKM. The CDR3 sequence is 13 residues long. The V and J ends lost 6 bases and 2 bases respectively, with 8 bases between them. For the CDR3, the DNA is TGTGCCAGCAGCTTGCTCCCTGGAAACACCATATATTTT. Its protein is CASSLLPGNTIYF.

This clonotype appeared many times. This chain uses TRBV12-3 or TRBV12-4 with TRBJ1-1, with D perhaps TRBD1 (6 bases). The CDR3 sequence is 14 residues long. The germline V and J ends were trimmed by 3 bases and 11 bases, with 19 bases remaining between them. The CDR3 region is CASSFSGALSQAFF. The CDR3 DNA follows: TGTGCCAGCAGTTTTTCAGGGGCATTGTCTCAGGCTTTCTTT.

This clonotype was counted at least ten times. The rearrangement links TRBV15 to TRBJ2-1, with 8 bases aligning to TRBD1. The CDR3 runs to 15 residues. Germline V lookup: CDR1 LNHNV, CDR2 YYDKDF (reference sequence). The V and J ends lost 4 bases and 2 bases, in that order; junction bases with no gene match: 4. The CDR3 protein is CATSTGTGTYNEQFF. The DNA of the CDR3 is TGTGCCACCAGCACAGGGACAGGTACCTACAATGAGCAGTTCTTC. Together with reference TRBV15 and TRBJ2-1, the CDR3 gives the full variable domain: DAMVIQNPRYQVTQFGKPVTLSCSQTLNHNVMYWYQQKSSQAPKLLFHYYDKDFNNEADTPDNFQSRRPNTSFCFLDIRSPGLGDTAMYLCATSTGTGTYNEQFFGPGTRLTVL.

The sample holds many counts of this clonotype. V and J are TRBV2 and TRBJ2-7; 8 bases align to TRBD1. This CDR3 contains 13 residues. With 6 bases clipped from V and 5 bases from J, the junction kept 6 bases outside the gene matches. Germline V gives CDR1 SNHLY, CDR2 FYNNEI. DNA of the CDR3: TGTGCCAGCAGCCCGGACAGGGCGAACGAGCAGTACTTC. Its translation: CASSPDRANEQYF.

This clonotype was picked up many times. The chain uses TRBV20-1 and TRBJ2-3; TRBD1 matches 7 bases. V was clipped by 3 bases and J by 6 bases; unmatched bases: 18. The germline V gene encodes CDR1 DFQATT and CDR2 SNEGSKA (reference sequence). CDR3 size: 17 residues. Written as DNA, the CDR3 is TGCAGTGCTAGCGCTATTGCCGAGACAGGGTCGGATGATACGCAGTATTTT. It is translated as CSASAIAETGSDDTQYF.

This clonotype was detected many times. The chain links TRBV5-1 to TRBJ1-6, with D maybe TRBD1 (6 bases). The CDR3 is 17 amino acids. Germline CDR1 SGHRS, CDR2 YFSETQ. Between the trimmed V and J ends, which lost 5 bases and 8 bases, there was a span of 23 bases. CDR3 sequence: CASSSDARTGRDSPLHF. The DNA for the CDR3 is TGCGCCAGCAGTTCCGACGCCCGAACAGGGAGGGATTCACCCCTCCACTTT.

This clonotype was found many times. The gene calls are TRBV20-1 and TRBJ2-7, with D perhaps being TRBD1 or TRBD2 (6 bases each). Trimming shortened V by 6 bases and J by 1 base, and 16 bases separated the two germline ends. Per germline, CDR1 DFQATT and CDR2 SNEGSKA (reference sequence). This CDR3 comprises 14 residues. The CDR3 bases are TGCAGTGCAACATCGCGGGACACATCCTACGAGCAGTACTTC. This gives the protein CSATSRDTSYEQYF.

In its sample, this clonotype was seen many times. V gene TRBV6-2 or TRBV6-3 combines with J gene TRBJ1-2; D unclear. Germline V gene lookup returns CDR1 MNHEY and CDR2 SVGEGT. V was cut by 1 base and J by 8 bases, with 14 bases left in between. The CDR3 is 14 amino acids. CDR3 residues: CASSYLVREYGYTF. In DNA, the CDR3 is TGTGCCAGCAGTTACTTGGTTCGGGAGTACGGCTACACCTTC.

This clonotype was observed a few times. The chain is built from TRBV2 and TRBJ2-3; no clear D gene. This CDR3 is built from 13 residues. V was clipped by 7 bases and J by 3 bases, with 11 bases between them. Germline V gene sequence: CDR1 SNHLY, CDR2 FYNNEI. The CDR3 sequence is CASNNLWTDTQYF. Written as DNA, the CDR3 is TGTGCCAGCAACAACCTTTGGACAGATACGCAGTATTTT.

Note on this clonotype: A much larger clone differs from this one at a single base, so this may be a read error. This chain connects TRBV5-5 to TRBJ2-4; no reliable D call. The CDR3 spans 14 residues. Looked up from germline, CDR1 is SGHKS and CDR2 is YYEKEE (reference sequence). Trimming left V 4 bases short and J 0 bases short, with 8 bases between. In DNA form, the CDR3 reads TGTGCCAGCAGCCAAAAAGGAGCCAAAAACATTCAGTACTTC. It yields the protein CASSQKGAKNIQYF. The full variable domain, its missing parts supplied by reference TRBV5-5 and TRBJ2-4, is DAGVTQSPTHLIKTRGQQVTLRCSPISGHKSVSWYQQVLGQGPQFIFQYYEKEERGRGNFPDRFSARQFPNYSSELNVNALLLGDSALYLCASSQKGAKNIQYFGAGTRLSVL.

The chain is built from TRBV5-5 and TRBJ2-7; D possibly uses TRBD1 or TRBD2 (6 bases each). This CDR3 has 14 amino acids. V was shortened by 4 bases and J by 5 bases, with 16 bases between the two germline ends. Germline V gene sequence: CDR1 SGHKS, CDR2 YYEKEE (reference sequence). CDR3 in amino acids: CASSAGQGSHEQYF. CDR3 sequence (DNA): TGTGCCAGCAGCGCGGGGCAGGGGTCCCACGAGCAGTACTTC.

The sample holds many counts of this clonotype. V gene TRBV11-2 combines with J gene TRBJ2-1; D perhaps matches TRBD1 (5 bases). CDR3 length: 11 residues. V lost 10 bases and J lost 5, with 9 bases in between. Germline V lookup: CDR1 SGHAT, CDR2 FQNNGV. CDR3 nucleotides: TGTGCCACAAGGGGCGACAATGAGCAGTTCTTC. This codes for CATRGDNEQFF.